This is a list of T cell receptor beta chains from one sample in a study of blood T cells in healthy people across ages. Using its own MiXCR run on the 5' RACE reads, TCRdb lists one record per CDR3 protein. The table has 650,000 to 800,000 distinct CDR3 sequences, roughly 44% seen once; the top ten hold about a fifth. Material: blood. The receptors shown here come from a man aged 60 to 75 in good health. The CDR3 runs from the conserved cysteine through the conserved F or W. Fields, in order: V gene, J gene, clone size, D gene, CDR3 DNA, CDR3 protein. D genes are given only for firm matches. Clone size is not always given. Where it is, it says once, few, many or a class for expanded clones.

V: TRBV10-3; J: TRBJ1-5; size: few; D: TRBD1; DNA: TGTGCCATCAGTGACAGGGGGGATGGACAGCCCCAGCATTTT; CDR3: CAISDRGDGQPQHF
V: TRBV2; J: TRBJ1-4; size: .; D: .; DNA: TGTGCCAGCAGCTTGTATGCAACTAATGAAAAACTGTTTTTT; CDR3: CASSLYATNEKLFF
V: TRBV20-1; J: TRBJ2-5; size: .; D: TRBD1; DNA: TGCAGTGCTAGAAAACAGGGGAAAGAGACCCAGTACTTC; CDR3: CSARKQGKETQYF
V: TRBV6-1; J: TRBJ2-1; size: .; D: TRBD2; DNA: TGTGCCCTAGGCGGGGGGGCCATCGGCGAGCAGTTCTTC; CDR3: CALGGGAIGEQFF
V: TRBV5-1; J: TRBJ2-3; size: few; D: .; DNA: TGCGCCAGCAGCTTTGAGCGTCATGTGGATACGCAGTATTTT; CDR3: CASSFERHVDTQYF
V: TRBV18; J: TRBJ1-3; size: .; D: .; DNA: TGTGCCGGCTCCGGAAATTGGGGCTCTGGAAACACCATATATTTT; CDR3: CAGSGNWGSGNTIYF
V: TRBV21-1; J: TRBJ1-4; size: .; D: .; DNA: TGTGCCAGCAGCCCCAAAAAGAGGCAGAATGAAAAACTGTTTTTT; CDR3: CASSPKKRQNEKLFF
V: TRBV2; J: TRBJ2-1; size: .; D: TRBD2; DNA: TGTGCCAGCAGTTCTAGCGGAGACTACTACAATGAGCAGTTCTTC; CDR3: CASSSSGDYYNEQFF
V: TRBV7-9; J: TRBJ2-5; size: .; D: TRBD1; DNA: TGTGCCAGCAGGAAAACAGGGGACCAAGAGACCCAGTACTTC; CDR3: CASRKTGDQETQYF
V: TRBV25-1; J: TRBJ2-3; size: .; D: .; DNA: TGTGCCAGCAGCGGACAGACAGGTACGCAGTATTTT; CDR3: CASSGQTGTQYF
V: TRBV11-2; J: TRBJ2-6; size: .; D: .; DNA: TGTGCCAGCAATCGGGCTAATGGGGCCAACGTCCTGACTTTC; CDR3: CASNRANGANVLTF
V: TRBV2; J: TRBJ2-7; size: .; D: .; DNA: TGTGGCAGCAGTGAAGCGTCCGGGCGTAACTCCTACGAGCAGTACTTC; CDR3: CGSSEASGRNSYEQYF
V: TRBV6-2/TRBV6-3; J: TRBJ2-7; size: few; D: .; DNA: TGTGCCAGCAGTTGGGGATTTTACGAGCAGTACTTC; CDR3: CASSWGFYEQYF
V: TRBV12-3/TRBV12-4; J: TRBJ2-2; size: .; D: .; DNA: TGTGCCAGCAGTTTAAGAGGGGGGGCCACCGGGGAGCTGTTTTTT; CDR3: CASSLRGGATGELFF
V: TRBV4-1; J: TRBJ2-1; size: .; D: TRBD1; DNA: TGCGCCAGCAGCCAAGAGCCCCCGGGACAGGGATCCAATGAGCAGTTCTTC; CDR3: CASSQEPPGQGSNEQFF
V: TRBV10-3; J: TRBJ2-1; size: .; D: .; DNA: TGTGCCATCAGTGAGTCTGTGAATCTTCGTATAGAGACCCAGTTCTTC; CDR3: CAISESVNLRIETQFF
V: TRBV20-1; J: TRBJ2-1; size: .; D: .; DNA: TGCAGTGCCCCACCCCAAAGCGCGCGGCGTGAGCAGTTCTTC; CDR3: CSAPPQSARREQFF
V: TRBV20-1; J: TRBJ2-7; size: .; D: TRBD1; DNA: TGCAGTGCTAGAGACTCAGGGACAGGTAATCCCTACGAGCAGTACTTC; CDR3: CSARDSGTGNPYEQYF
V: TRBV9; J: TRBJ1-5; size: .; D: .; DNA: TGTGCCAGCAGCGTAACGGGGGAGAGCAATCAGCCCCAGCATTTT; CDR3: CASSVTGESNQPQHF
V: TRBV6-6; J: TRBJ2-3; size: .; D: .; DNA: TGTGCCAGCAGTTACCTTGGGGGCACAGATACGCAGTATTTT; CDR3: CASSYLGGTDTQYF
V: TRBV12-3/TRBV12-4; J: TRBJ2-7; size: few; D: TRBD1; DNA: TGTGCCAGCAGTTTTGACAGGGCGTCCTACGAGCAGTACTTC; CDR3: CASSFDRASYEQYF
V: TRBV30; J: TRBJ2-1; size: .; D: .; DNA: TGTGCCTGGAGTGTAAGGGGGAATGAGCAGTTCTTC; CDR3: CAWSVRGNEQFF